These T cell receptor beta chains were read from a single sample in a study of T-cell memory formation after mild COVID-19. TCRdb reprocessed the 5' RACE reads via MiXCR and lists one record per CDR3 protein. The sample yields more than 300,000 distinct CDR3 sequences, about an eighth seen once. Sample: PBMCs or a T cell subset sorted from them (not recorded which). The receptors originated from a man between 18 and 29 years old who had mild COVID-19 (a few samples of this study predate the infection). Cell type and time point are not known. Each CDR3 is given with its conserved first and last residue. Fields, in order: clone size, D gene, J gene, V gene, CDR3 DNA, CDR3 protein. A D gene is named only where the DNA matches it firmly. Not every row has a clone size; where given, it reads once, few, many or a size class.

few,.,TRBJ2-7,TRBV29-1,TGCAGCGTTCGACACCTTAACCCCTACGAGCAGTACTTC,CSVRHLNPYEQYF
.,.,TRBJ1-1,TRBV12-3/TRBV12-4,TGTGCCAGCCAGGGGACGAACACTGAAGCTTTCTTT,CASQGTNTEAFF
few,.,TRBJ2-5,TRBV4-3,TGCGCCAGCAGCCAAGATCGTCGGGGGAGAGAGACCCAGTACTTC,CASSQDRRGRETQYF
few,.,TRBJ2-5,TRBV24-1,TGTGCCACCAGTGGTACTAACCAAGAGACCCAGTACTTC,CATSGTNQETQYF
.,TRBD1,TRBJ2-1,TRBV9,TGTGCCAGCAGCGTGACAGGGGCGACCTACAATGAGCAGTTCTTC,CASSVTGATYNEQFF
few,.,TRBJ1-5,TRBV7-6,TGTGCCAGCAGCTTAGTGCCCCTTAGCAATCAGCCCCAGCATTTT,CASSLVPLSNQPQHF
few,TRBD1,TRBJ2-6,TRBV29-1,TGCAGCGCGAAGGCCGGGACAGGGGGCGCTGGGGCCAACGTCCTGACTTTC,CSAKAGTGGAGANVLTF
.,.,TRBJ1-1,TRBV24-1,TGTGCCACCAGTCGGGGGAACACTGAAGCTTTCTTT,CATSRGNTEAFF
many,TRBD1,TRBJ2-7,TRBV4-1,TGCGCCAGCAGCGAGGGGACAGTGACAACCTACGAGCAGTACTTC,CASSEGTVTTYEQYF
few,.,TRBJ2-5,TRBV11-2,TGTGCCAGCAGCCTTTGGGTCCTCCGGGGACAAGAGACCCAGTACTTC,CASSLWVLRGQETQYF
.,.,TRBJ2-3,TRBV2,TGTGCCAGCAGTGAAGCGAGGGCAGATACGCAGTATTTT,CASSEARADTQYF
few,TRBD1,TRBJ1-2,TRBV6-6,TGTGCCAGCAGTGGGACAGGGAGCGGCTATGGCTACACCTTC,CASSGTGSGYGYTF
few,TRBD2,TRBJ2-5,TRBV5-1,TGCGCCAGCAGCTTGGATGGTCGGGGGGGGAACTTC,CASSLDGRGGNF
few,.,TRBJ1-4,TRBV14,TGTGCCAGCAGCCGGGAGCGGGCCAGGGGCGCGGGTGAAAAACTGTTTTTT,CASSRERARGAGEKLFF
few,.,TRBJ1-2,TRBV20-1,TGCAGTGCTAGAGTGTCTATAGGAGTAAACTATGGCTACACCTTC,CSARVSIGVNYGYTF
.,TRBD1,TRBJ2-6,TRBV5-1,TGCGCCAGCAGCCACGGGACAGGGGGCTTAGGCGGGGCCAACGTCCTGACTTTC,CASSHGTGGLGGANVLTF
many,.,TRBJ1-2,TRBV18,TGTGCCAGCTCCGCCCCAGAGCAGGACGCCTACACCTTC,CASSAPEQDAYTF
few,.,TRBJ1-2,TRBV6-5,TGTGCCAGCAGTTACGATGGACAGAGCTATGGCTACACCTTC,CASSYDGQSYGYTF
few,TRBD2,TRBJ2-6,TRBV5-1,TGCGCCAGCAGCACCGCGGGAGGACCTGGGGCCAACGTCCTGACTTTC,CASSTAGGPGANVLTF
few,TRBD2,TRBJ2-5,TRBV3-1,TGTGCCAGCAGCCAAGGGACGCTAGGAGCGGGGCAAGAGACCCAGTACTTC,CASSQGTLGAGQETQYF
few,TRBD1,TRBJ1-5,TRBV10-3,TGTGCCATCAGCAGGACAGGGTCGAATCAGCCCCAGCATTTT,CAISRTGSNQPQHF
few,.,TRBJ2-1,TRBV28,TGTGCCAGCAGTTTACAGGACAGAGGCTGGTTCTTC,CASSLQDRGWFF
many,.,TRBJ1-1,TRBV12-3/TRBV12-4,TGTGCCAGCACCCCTCTCATCGGGGCTTTCTTT,CASTPLIGAFF
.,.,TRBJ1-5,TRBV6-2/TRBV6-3,TGTGCCAGCAGTTATATCTCCCAGCCCCAGCATTTT,CASSYISQPQHF
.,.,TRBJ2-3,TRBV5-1,TGCGCCAGCAGCTTGGACGGGTGGGGGGAGAGAACAGATACGCAGTATTTT,CASSLDGWGERTDTQYF
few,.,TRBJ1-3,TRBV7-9,TGTGCCAGCAGCCCCAGGGCTGGAAACACCATATATTTT,CASSPRAGNTIYF
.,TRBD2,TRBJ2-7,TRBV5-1,TGCGCCAGCAGCTGGGAGGGACTTTCCCAGGGAGAGCAGTACTTC,CASSWEGLSQGEQYF
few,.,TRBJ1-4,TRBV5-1,TGCGCCAGCAGCTCAGGACGAGGGGAAAAACTGTTTTTT,CASSSGRGEKLFF
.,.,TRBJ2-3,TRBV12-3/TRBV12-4,TGTGCCAGCAGTTTCCACGGGGCAGATACGCAGTATTTT,CASSFHGADTQYF
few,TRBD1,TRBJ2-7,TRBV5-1,TGCGCCAGCAGGGGACAGGGGTACGAGCAGTACTTC,CASRGQGYEQYF
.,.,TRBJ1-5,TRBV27,TGTGCCAGCAGTTTCGGGGGGCCGGGGAGCAATCAGCCCCAGCATTTT,CASSFGGPGSNQPQHF
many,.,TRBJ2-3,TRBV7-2,TGTGCCAGCAGCCAGGTGGGTCCGGATACGCAGTATTTT,CASSQVGPDTQYF
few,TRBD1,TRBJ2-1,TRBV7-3,TGTGCCAGCAGCCCCGATGTAGGGACAGGGTCTCTCCATGAGCAGTTCTTC,CASSPDVGTGSLHEQFF
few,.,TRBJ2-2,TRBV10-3,TGTGCCATCAGTGAGCTCGACAGGAGCACCGGGGAGCTGTTTTTT,CAISELDRSTGELFF
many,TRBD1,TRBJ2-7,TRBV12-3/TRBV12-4,TGTGCCAGCAGTTTCGGGACAGGGAGCTACGAGCAGTACTTC,CASSFGTGSYEQYF
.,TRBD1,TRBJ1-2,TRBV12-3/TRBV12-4,TGTGCCAGCAGCAGGGGGCGGGGCTATGGCTACACCTTC,CASSRGRGYGYTF
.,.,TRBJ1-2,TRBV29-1,TGCAGCGTTGTGGGGGCGGGGATCTATGGCTACACCTTC,CSVVGAGIYGYTF
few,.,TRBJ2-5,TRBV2,TGTGCCAGCTTGGCAGTAATCCGAGAGACCCAGTACTTC,CASLAVIRETQYF
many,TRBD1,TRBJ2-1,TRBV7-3,TGTGCCAGCAGTTCAAGGGTAGACAGGGGCGTAGGCAATGAGCAGTTCTTC,CASSSRVDRGVGNEQFF
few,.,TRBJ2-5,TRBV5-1,TGCGCCAGCAGCTTGGGAGGGATCGAAGAGACCCAGTACTTC,CASSLGGIEETQYF
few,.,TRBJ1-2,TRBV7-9,TGTGCCAGCAGCTTAGACGACGGATATGGCTACACCTTC,CASSLDDGYGYTF
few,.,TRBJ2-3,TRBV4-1,TGCGCCAGCAGCCGAGGGGGAACCACAGATACGCAGTATTTT,CASSRGGTTDTQYF
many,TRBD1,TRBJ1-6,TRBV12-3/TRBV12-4,TGTGCCAGCAGAACCGGGACAGGGAATTCACCCCTCCACTTT,CASRTGTGNSPLHF
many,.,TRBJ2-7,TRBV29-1,TGCAGCGTTGAAGATCAGGGGTCTCAACCCTACGAGCAGTACTTC,CSVEDQGSQPYEQYF
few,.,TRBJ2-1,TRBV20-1,TGCAGTGCTTCGTGGACCTACAATGAGCAGTTCTTC,CSASWTYNEQFF
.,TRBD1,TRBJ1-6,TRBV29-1,TGCAGCGTGGCCCAGGGGGCACGGTCACCCCTCCACTTT,CSVAQGARSPLHF
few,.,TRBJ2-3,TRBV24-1,TGTGCCACCAGTGACCCCGGGACCGCCATTATGGATACGCAGTATTTT,CATSDPGTAIMDTQYF
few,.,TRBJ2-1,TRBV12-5,TGTGCTAGTGGCCAGGGAACATGGGGAGCGACCGATAACAATGAGCAGTTCTTC,CASGQGTWGATDNNEQFF